Following are 7 T cell receptor beta chains from one sample sequenced in a study of T cells in Graves' hyperthyroidism and ophthalmopathy. The TCR beta CDR3 regions underwent amplification using RNA transcripts as the source. First-round RT-PCR with HTBI primers amplified the TCR CDR3 region. Using its own MiXCR run on the multiplex PCR reads, TCRdb lists one record per CDR3 protein. The data contain approximately 370,000 distinct CDR3 sequences, 14% to 15% of them seen just once; the ten biggest clones take up approximately 32%. The specimen sequenced was blood. These TCRs come from a woman aged 25-40 years with Graves' hyperthyroidism.

This chain links TRBV9 with TRBJ2-5, with a weak D call TRBD2 (6 bases). Germline lookup yields CDR1 SGDLS and CDR2 YYNGEE. The V and J ends lost 4 bases and 5 bases respectively, with 15 bases between them. The CDR3 is 14 amino acids. CDR3 coding DNA: TGTGCCAGCAGCCCCCGCGGGGTTGGGGAGACCCAGTACTTC. Its translation is CASSPRGVGETQYF.

This clonotype was observed at least ten times. This rearrangement joins TRBV7-2 to TRBJ2-7; 7 bases map to TRBD2. Germline V gene lookup returns CDR1 SGHTA and CDR2 FQGNSA. With V trimmed by 2 bases and J by 7 bases, 14 bases remained unmatched. CDR3 length: 16 amino acids. The CDR3 region has the DNA TGTGCCAGCAGCTTAAGTGCGGGGGTCCTAGGGTGGGAGCAGTACTTC. Amino acid sequence: CASSLSAGVLGWEQYF.

This clonotype was observed a few times. The V call is TRBV6-1, the J call TRBJ2-7, with TRBD2 identical over 7 bases. V was clipped by 3 bases and J by 6 bases; unmatched bases: 11. The CDR3 is 15 residues long. CDR1 MNHNS and CDR2 SASEGT come from the germline V gene. The CDR3 here is CASSDSSGPPGEQYF. The CDR3 DNA is TGTGCCAGCAGTGATTCTAGCGGCCCGCCGGGCGAGCAGTACTTC.

This clonotype was observed at least ten times. V usage is TRBV2 and J usage is TRBJ1-5; no reliable D call. The CDR3 has 12 residues. V was trimmed by 5 bases and J by 5 bases, leaving 7 bases between them. Germline V gives CDR1 SNHLY, CDR2 FYNNEI. CDR3 coding DNA: TGTGCCAGCAGTCAACTGGATCAGCCCCAGCATTTT. Its translation: CASSQLDQPQHF. Supplemented by reference TRBV2 and TRBJ1-5, the full variable domain reads EPEVTQTPSHQVTQMGQEVILRCVPISNHLYFYWYRQILGQKVEFLVSFYNNEISEKSEIFDDQFSVERPDGSNFTLKIRSTKLEDSAMYFCASSQLDQPQHFGDGTRLSIL.

In its sample, this clonotype was seen many times. V usage is TRBV20-1 and J usage is TRBJ2-7; TRBD2 agrees at 13 bases. The J segment lost 2 bases and the V segment lost 6 bases, leaving 4 bases of the junction unmatched. CDR1 DFQATT and CDR2 SNEGSKA come from the germline V gene (reference sequence). The CDR3 consists of 14 residues. The CDR3 loop reads CSAYGTSGTYEQYF. Here the CDR3 DNA reads TGCAGTGCATATGGGACTAGCGGGACCTACGAGCAGTACTTC.

This clonotype has a single count. The V gene is TRBV18, the J gene TRBJ2-5; D gene ambiguous. Trimming took off 3 bases at V and 5 bases at J, with 10 bases between the two ends. This CDR3 comprises 13 residues. CDR1 and CDR2 (germline): KGHSH, LQKENI. The chain's CDR3 is CASSPMGTETQYF. The CDR3 DNA reads as TGTGCCAGCTCACCTATGGGAACGGAGACCCAGTACTTC.

The rearrangement links TRBV5-1 to TRBJ2-7; tentatively, D is TRBD2 (6 bases). The germline V gene encodes CDR1 SGHRS and CDR2 YFSETQ. The CDR3 has 14 amino acids. Trimming took off 1 base at V and 6 bases at J, with 14 bases between the two ends. The CDR3 here is CASSLSPGDAEQYF. The CDR3 bases are TGCGCCAGCAGCTTGTCGCCGGGAGATGCCGAGCAGTACTTC.